This is a list of T cell receptor beta chains from one sample in a study of blood T cell repertoires in COVID-19. Libraries were prepared by immunoSEQ multiplex PCR; TCRdb keeps only in-frame clonotypes and omits some of them. The sample lists roughly 100,000 clones, about 88% occurring once. Sequencing input: peripheral blood. These receptors came from a man in his fifties with active or convalescent COVID-19. Each CDR3 is given with its conserved first and last residue. Each record gives: D gene, V gene, J gene, clone size, CDR3 DNA, CDR3 protein. A D gene is named only where the DNA matches it firmly. Clone sizes are given selectively: once, few, many, or a class where the clone is expanded.

>TRBD2|TRBV7-9|TRBJ2-5|NA
TGTGCCAGCAGCGCACTAGCGGGGGTTCAAGAGACCCAGTACTTC
CASSALAGVQETQYF
>NA|TRBV7-2|TRBJ1-6|NA
TGTGCCAGCAGCCCTGAGGCCCTCGGAATTTCACCCCTCCACTTT
CASSPEALGISPLHF
>TRBD1|TRBV28|TRBJ1-2|once
TGTGCCAGCAGTCTGACAGGGAATGGCTACACCTTC
CASSLTGNGYTF
>NA|TRBV4-3|TRBJ1-2|NA
TGCGCCAGCAGCCAAGATGGCCAGAAAGTCAGGGGCTACACCTTC
CASSQDGQKVRGYTF
>NA|TRBV30|TRBJ2-1|few
TGTGCCTGTCCCCGCCGGGGTCTGAACAATGAGCAGTTCTTC
CACPRRGLNNEQFF
>TRBD2|TRBV7-9|TRBJ2-3|NA
TGTGCCAGCAGCCCCTTAGCGGGGGGGCTGACAGATACGCAGTATTTT
CASSPLAGGLTDTQYF
>NA|TRBV5-1|TRBJ1-1|few
TGCGCCAGCAGCTTGGGAGGGAACACTGAAGCTTTCTTT
CASSLGGNTEAFF
>TRBD1|TRBV28|TRBJ1-4|NA
TGTGCCAGCAGACCGACAGGGATGACGGCAACTAATGAAAAACTGTTTTTT
CASRPTGMTATNEKLFF
>TRBD1|TRBV28|TRBJ2-1|NA
TGTGCCAGCAGGGAACAGGGGAATAATGAGCAGTTCTTC
CASREQGNNEQFF
>TRBD1|TRBV2|TRBJ1-1|NA
TGTGCCAGCAAGGGGGAAACAGGGGGGACTGAAGCTTTCTTT
CASKGETGGTEAFF
>NA|TRBV30|TRBJ2-7|NA
TGTGCCTGGAGTGAGAGTCTGAGCTCCTACGAGCAGTACTTC
CAWSESLSSYEQYF
>TRBD1|TRBV28|TRBJ1-4|NA
TGTGCCAGCAGTTCCGAGGGGGCGCGGGCTAATGAAAAACTGTTTTTT
CASSSEGARANEKLFF
>TRBD1|TRBV6-2/TRBV6-3|TRBJ2-2|NA
TGTGCCAGCAGTCAGAACCGGGACAGTAACACCGGGGAGCTGTTTTTT
CASSQNRDSNTGELFF